The rows below give T cell receptor beta chains drawn from one sample of a study of control samples from healthy donors and cancer patients. Profiled with immunoSEQ multiplex PCR; TCRdb holds only in-frame clones, not every one. The sample table includes roughly 190,000 clones. Material for sequencing was blood. The source is a woman in her 30s in good health. Each CDR3 is given with its conserved first and last residue. The order of the fields is CDR3 protein, CDR3 DNA, V gene, J gene, D gene. A D gene is named only where the DNA matches it firmly.

cdr3_aa: CASSWAGGTTREQYF
cdr3_nt: TGTGCCAGCAGCTGGGCGGGGGGGACTACTCGCGAGCAGTACTTC
v_call: TRBV5-4
j_call: TRBJ2-7
d_call: TRBD2

cdr3_aa: CASSELTAYQETQYF
cdr3_nt: TGTGCCAGCAGTGAATTGACAGCCTACCAAGAGACCCAGTACTTC
v_call: TRBV25-1
j_call: TRBJ2-5
d_call: .

cdr3_aa: CASSIGQNEQYF
cdr3_nt: TGTGCCAGTAGTATAGGGCAGAACGAGCAGTACTTC
v_call: TRBV19
j_call: TRBJ2-7
d_call: .

cdr3_aa: CASSRPGHKPQHF
cdr3_nt: TGTGCCAGCAGTCGACCGGGACACAAGCCCCAGCATTTT
v_call: TRBV28
j_call: TRBJ1-5
d_call: .

cdr3_aa: CASTPTEGGLNEQFF
cdr3_nt: TGTGCCAGTACCCCCACGGAGGGAGGATTGAATGAGCAGTTCTTC
v_call: TRBV19
j_call: TRBJ2-1
d_call: .

cdr3_aa: CASSLGAGGLGEQFF
cdr3_nt: TGTGCTAGCAGCTTAGGAGCGGGGGGGCTTGGTGAGCAGTTCTTC
v_call: TRBV7-7
j_call: TRBJ2-1
d_call: TRBD2

cdr3_aa: CASSPGTPYNSPLHF
cdr3_nt: TGTGCCAGCAGTCCGGGTACCCCCTATAATTCACCCCTCCACTTT
v_call: TRBV6-5
j_call: TRBJ1-6
d_call: .

cdr3_aa: CASSEGGAQDTEAFF
cdr3_nt: TGCGCCAGCAGTGAAGGGGGGGCGCAGGACACTGAAGCTTTCTTT
v_call: TRBV10-1
j_call: TRBJ1-1
d_call: .

cdr3_aa: CASKRRGAGNTIYF
cdr3_nt: TGTGCCAGCAAGAGAAGGGGCGCTGGAAACACCATATATTTT
v_call: TRBV6-5
j_call: TRBJ1-3
d_call: .

cdr3_aa: CAWSGDTGGFWTEAFF
cdr3_nt: TGTGCCTGGAGTGGCGATACAGGGGGCTTTTGGACTGAAGCTTTCTTT
v_call: TRBV30
j_call: TRBJ1-1
d_call: TRBD1

cdr3_aa: CASIRERAFF
cdr3_nt: TGTGCCAGCATAAGGGAGAGAGCTTTCTTT
v_call: TRBV28
j_call: TRBJ1-1
d_call: .

cdr3_aa: CASSPGTSGYNEQFF
cdr3_nt: TGTGCCAGCAGCCCCGGGACTAGCGGATACAATGAGCAGTTCTTC
v_call: TRBV28
j_call: TRBJ2-1
d_call: TRBD2

cdr3_aa: CASSEERGHYNEQFF
cdr3_nt: TGTGCCAGCAGTGAGGAGCGGGGCCACTACAATGAGCAGTTCTTC
v_call: TRBV6-4
j_call: TRBJ2-1
d_call: TRBD2

cdr3_aa: CASSLGGGLLDGYTF
cdr3_nt: TGTGCCAGCAGCTTAGGTGGGGGGTTGTTGGATGGCTACACCTTC
v_call: TRBV7-9
j_call: TRBJ1-2
d_call: .

cdr3_aa: CASSPRTEINSPLHF
cdr3_nt: TGTGCCAGCAGTCCTCGGACAGAGATTAATTCACCCCTCCACTTT
v_call: TRBV28
j_call: TRBJ1-6
d_call: .

cdr3_aa: CASSELRAQREKLFF
cdr3_nt: TGTGCCAGCAGTGAACTCCGGGCCCAGAGAGAAAAACTGTTTTTT
v_call: TRBV2
j_call: TRBJ1-4
d_call: .

cdr3_aa: CASSRGLPRFDSSNQPQHF
cdr3_nt: TGTGCCAGCAGTCGGGGACTCCCGCGATTTGACTCTAGCAATCAGCCCCAGCATTTT
v_call: TRBV28
j_call: TRBJ1-5
d_call: .

cdr3_aa: CAISGTGYSNQPQHF
cdr3_nt: TGTGCCATCAGTGGGACAGGCTATAGCAATCAGCCCCAGCATTTT
v_call: TRBV10-3
j_call: TRBJ1-5
d_call: TRBD1

cdr3_aa: CASSLNLNNEQFF
cdr3_nt: TGTGCCAGCAGTTTAAACCTAAACAATGAGCAGTTCTTC
v_call: TRBV27
j_call: TRBJ2-1
d_call: .

cdr3_aa: CASRKELNTEAFF
cdr3_nt: TGTGCCAGCAGAAAGGAGCTGAACACTGAAGCTTTCTTT
v_call: TRBV6-6
j_call: TRBJ1-1
d_call: .

cdr3_aa: CAWPGGTGGYTF
cdr3_nt: TGTGCCTGGCCGGGGGGAACGGGGGGCTACACCTTC
v_call: TRBV30
j_call: TRBJ1-2
d_call: .

cdr3_aa: CASSVAGDTEAFF
cdr3_nt: TGTGCCAGCAGCGTAGCGGGGGATACTGAAGCTTTCTTT
v_call: TRBV9
j_call: TRBJ1-1
d_call: .

cdr3_aa: CATSETGTGVSHEQFF
cdr3_nt: TGTGCCACCAGTGAGACCGGGACAGGGGTGTCCCATGAGCAGTTCTTC
v_call: TRBV24-1
j_call: TRBJ2-1
d_call: TRBD1

cdr3_aa: CASSGTSGASTDTQYF
cdr3_nt: TGTGCCAGCAGTGGGACTAGCGGGGCGAGCACAGATACGCAGTATTTT
v_call: TRBV6-1
j_call: TRBJ2-3
d_call: TRBD2

cdr3_aa: CAVLTGAYEQYF
cdr3_nt: TGTGCCGTCTTAACAGGCGCCTACGAGCAGTACTTC
v_call: TRBV10-3
j_call: TRBJ2-7
d_call: .

cdr3_aa: CATGQGGHQPQHF
cdr3_nt: TGTGCCACCGGACAGGGCGGGCATCAGCCCCAGCATTTT
v_call: TRBV7-9
j_call: TRBJ1-5
d_call: TRBD1

cdr3_aa: CASSLGNTGELFF
cdr3_nt: TGTGCCAGCAGCCTAGGGAACACCGGGGAGCTGTTTTTT
v_call: TRBV3-1/TRBV3-2
j_call: TRBJ2-2
d_call: .

cdr3_aa: CATSRGPRQGGDNEQFF
cdr3_nt: TGTGCCACCAGCAGAGGACCGAGACAGGGAGGAGACAATGAGCAGTTCTTC
v_call: TRBV15
j_call: TRBJ2-1
d_call: .

cdr3_aa: CSAYGLTEAFF
cdr3_nt: TGCAGTGCTTACGGACTCACTGAAGCTTTCTTT
v_call: TRBV20-1
j_call: TRBJ1-1
d_call: .

cdr3_aa: CASSEWSTDTQYF
cdr3_nt: TGTGCCAGCAGTGAATGGAGCACAGATACGCAGTATTTT
v_call: TRBV25-1
j_call: TRBJ2-3
d_call: .

cdr3_aa: CASSGVGVQYF
cdr3_nt: TGTGCCAGCAGCGGGGTTGGCGTGCAGTACTTC
v_call: TRBV5-4
j_call: TRBJ2-7
d_call: .

cdr3_aa: CASTSSGNTIYF
cdr3_nt: TGTGCCAGTACCTCCTCTGGAAACACCATATATTTT
v_call: TRBV19
j_call: TRBJ1-3
d_call: .

cdr3_aa: CASSFMNTEAFF
cdr3_nt: TGTGCCAGCAGTTTTATGAACACTGAAGCTTTCTTT
v_call: TRBV28
j_call: TRBJ1-1
d_call: .

cdr3_aa: CASSLPTGAGLYTF
cdr3_nt: TGTGCCAGCTCCCTCCCGACAGGAGCCGGGCTCTACACCTTC
v_call: TRBV7-9
j_call: TRBJ1-2
d_call: .

cdr3_aa: CASSYQALRHYGYTF
cdr3_nt: TGTGCCAGCAGTTACCAGGCCCTAAGGCACTATGGCTACACCTTC
v_call: TRBV6-2/TRBV6-3
j_call: TRBJ1-2
d_call: .

cdr3_aa: CATSGDRNSPLHF
cdr3_nt: TGTGCCACCAGTGGAGACAGGAATTCACCCCTCCACTTT
v_call: TRBV24-1
j_call: TRBJ1-6
d_call: .

cdr3_aa: CASSLQVEETQYF
cdr3_nt: TGTGCCAGCAGTTTACAGGTCGAGGAGACCCAGTACTTC
v_call: TRBV27
j_call: TRBJ2-5
d_call: .

cdr3_aa: CASSLDTRINEQFF
cdr3_nt: TGTGCCAGCAGCTTAGATACTAGAATCAATGAGCAGTTCTTC
v_call: TRBV7-9
j_call: TRBJ2-1
d_call: .

cdr3_aa: CASSLGSDRGNQPQHF
cdr3_nt: TGTGCCAGCAGCTTAGGATCGGACAGGGGAAATCAGCCCCAGCATTTT
v_call: TRBV7-9
j_call: TRBJ1-5
d_call: TRBD1

cdr3_aa: CASSLGWAGPRNEQFF
cdr3_nt: TGTGCCAGCAGTTTAGGGTGGGCAGGGCCTAGGAATGAGCAGTTCTTC
v_call: TRBV28
j_call: TRBJ2-1
d_call: .

cdr3_aa: CASSLLRGVPYGYTF
cdr3_nt: TGTGCCAGCAGCTTATTGCGGGGGGTCCCTTATGGCTACACCTTC
v_call: TRBV7-9
j_call: TRBJ1-2
d_call: .

cdr3_aa: CASSTETGIEKLFF
cdr3_nt: TGTGCCAGTAGTACCGAGACAGGGATCGAAAAACTGTTTTTT
v_call: TRBV19
j_call: TRBJ1-4
d_call: TRBD1

cdr3_aa: CASSLGGGGVGAADTQYF
cdr3_nt: TGTGCCAGCAGCTTAGGAGGGGGCGGGGTGGGGGCGGCAGATACGCAGTATTTT
v_call: TRBV13
j_call: TRBJ2-3
d_call: .

cdr3_aa: CAWSVYGTGANVLTF
cdr3_nt: TGTGCCTGGAGTGTATATGGGACTGGGGCCAACGTCCTGACTTTC
v_call: TRBV30
j_call: TRBJ2-6
d_call: .

cdr3_aa: CASSWGTGVAEAFF
cdr3_nt: TGTGCCAGCAGCTGGGGGACAGGGGTTGCTGAAGCTTTCTTT
v_call: TRBV5-8
j_call: TRBJ1-1
d_call: TRBD1

cdr3_aa: CASSLGRVGYEQYF
cdr3_nt: TGCGCCAGCAGCTTAGGTCGGGTCGGCTACGAGCAGTACTTC
v_call: TRBV5-1
j_call: TRBJ2-7
d_call: .

cdr3_aa: CASSLNRASQPQHF
cdr3_nt: TGTGCCAGCAGTTTAAACAGGGCGTCCCAGCCCCAGCATTTT
v_call: TRBV27
j_call: TRBJ1-5
d_call: .

cdr3_aa: CASSVHSDRGDTIYF
cdr3_nt: TGTGCCAGCAGCGTACATTCGGACAGGGGGGACACCATATATTTT
v_call: TRBV9
j_call: TRBJ1-3
d_call: TRBD1

cdr3_aa: CASSYSTPARFYSNQPQHF
cdr3_nt: TGTGCCAGCAGTTACTCGACTCCAGCTCGCTTTTATAGCAATCAGCCCCAGCATTTT
v_call: TRBV6-2/TRBV6-3
j_call: TRBJ1-5
d_call: .

cdr3_aa: CASSLDTGGYEKLFF
cdr3_nt: TGCGCCAGCAGCTTGGATACAGGGGGATATGAAAAACTGTTTTTT
v_call: TRBV5-1
j_call: TRBJ1-4
d_call: TRBD1

cdr3_aa: CASRPYRANQPQHF
cdr3_nt: TGTGCCAGCAGACCCTACAGGGCCAATCAGCCCCAGCATTTT
v_call: TRBV28
j_call: TRBJ1-5
d_call: .

cdr3_aa: CASSRNRGLNTIYF
cdr3_nt: TGTGCCAGCAGTCGGAACAGGGGGCTAAACACCATATATTTT
v_call: TRBV27
j_call: TRBJ1-3
d_call: TRBD1

cdr3_aa: CASSLTGFYGYTF
cdr3_nt: TGTGCCAGCAGTCTCACAGGGTTCTATGGCTACACCTTC
v_call: TRBV12-3/TRBV12-4
j_call: TRBJ1-2
d_call: .

cdr3_aa: CASSKSMDRGFNLHF
cdr3_nt: TGTGCCAGCAGCAAGAGCATGGACAGGGGGTTTAACCTCCACTTT
v_call: TRBV6-5
j_call: TRBJ1-6
d_call: TRBD1

cdr3_aa: CASRRYGQGAIGDTEAFF
cdr3_nt: TGTGCCAGCAGACGATACGGACAGGGGGCGATCGGTGACACTGAAGCTTTCTTT
v_call: TRBV6-6
j_call: TRBJ1-1
d_call: TRBD1

cdr3_aa: CASSFFSGRSAEAFF
cdr3_nt: TGTGCCAGCAGCTTTTTTAGTGGGAGGAGCGCTGAAGCTTTCTTT
v_call: TRBV11-2
j_call: TRBJ1-1
d_call: .

cdr3_aa: CASRPDSGGYNEQFF
cdr3_nt: TGTGCCAGCCGGCCGGACAGTGGGGGCTACAATGAGCAGTTCTTC
v_call: TRBV19
j_call: TRBJ2-1
d_call: .

cdr3_aa: CASSLAPATGNTIYF
cdr3_nt: TGTGCCAGCAGCTTGGCCCCGGCAACTGGAAACACCATATATTTT
v_call: TRBV5-6
j_call: TRBJ1-3
d_call: .